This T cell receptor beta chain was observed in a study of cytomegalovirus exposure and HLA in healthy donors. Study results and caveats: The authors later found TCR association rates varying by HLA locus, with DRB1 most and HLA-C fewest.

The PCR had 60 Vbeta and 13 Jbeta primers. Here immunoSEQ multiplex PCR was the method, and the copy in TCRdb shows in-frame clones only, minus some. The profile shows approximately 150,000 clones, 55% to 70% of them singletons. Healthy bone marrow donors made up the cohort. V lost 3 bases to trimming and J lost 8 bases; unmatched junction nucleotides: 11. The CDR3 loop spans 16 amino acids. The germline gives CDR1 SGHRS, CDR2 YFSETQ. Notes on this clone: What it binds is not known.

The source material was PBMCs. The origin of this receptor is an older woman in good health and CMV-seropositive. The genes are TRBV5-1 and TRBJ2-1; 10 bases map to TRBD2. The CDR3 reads CASSSITSGIGDEQFF. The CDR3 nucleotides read TGCGCCAGCAGCTCGATAACTAGCGGGATAGGCGATGAGCAGTTCTTC. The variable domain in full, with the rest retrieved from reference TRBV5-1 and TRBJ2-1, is KAGVTQTPRYLIKTRGQQVTLSCSPISGHRSVSWYQQTPGQGLQFLFEYFSETQRNKGNFPGRFSGRQFSNSRSEMNVSTLELGDSALYLCASSSITSGIGDEQFFGPGTRLTVL.